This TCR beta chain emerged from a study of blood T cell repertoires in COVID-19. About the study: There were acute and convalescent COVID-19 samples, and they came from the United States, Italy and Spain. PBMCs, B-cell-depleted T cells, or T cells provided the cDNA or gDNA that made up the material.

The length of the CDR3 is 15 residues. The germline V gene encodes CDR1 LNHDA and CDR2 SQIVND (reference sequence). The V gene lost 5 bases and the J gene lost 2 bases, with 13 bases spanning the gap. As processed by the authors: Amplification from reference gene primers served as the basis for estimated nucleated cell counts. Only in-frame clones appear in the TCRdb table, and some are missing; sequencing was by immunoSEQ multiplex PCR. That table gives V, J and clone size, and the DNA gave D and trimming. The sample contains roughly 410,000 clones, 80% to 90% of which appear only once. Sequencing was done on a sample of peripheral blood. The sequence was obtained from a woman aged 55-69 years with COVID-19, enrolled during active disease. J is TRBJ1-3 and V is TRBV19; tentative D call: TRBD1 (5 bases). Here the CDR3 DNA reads TGTGCCAGTAGTCCGAGGTCGGGGGCTGGAAACACCATATATTTT. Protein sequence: CASSPRSGAGNTIYF.